This T cell receptor (beta chain) originates from a study of T cell repertoires in cytomegalovirus infection. TCRdb reprocessed the reads with MiXCR, giving one entry per CDR3 protein. In the table there are just over 300,000 distinct CDR3 sequences, roughly 16% of which are singletons. The CDR3 runs 19 residues. CDR1 and CDR2 (germline): SGHAT, FQDESV (reference sequence). J was trimmed by 2 bases and V by 3 bases; bases with no gene match: 9. About this clonotype itself: A clone one base away is much larger, so this may be a read error.

Sequenced sample: PBMCs. The TCR originated in a human donor in good health (CMV status not recorded). Some clones in this sample may be carry-over from other donors' samples. The rearrangement joins TRBV11-1 to TRBJ2-1, with TRBD2 matching 14 bases. The CDR3 region has the DNA TGTGCCAGCAGCTTGCACTCTGTGACTAGCGGGGGGGCCTACAATGAGCAGTTCTTC. This gives the protein CASSLHSVTSGGAYNEQFF.